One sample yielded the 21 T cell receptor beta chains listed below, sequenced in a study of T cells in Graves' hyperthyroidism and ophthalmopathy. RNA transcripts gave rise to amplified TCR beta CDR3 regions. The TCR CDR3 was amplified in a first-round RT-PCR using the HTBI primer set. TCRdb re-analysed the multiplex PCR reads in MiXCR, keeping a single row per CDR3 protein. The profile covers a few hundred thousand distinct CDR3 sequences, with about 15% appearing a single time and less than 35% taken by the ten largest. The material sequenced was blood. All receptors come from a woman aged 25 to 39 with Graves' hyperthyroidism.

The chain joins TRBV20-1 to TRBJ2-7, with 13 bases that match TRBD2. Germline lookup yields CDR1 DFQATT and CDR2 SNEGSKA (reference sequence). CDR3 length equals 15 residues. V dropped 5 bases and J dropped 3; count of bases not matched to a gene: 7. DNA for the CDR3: TGCAGTGCTCCCCCCGGGACTAGCGGGGACTACGAGCAGTACTTC. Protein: CSAPPGTSGDYEQYF.

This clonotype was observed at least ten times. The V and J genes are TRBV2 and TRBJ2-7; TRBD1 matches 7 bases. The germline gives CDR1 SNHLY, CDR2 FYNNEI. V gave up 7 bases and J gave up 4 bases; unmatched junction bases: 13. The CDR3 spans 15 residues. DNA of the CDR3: TGTGCCAGCACCCCCTTTGGACAGGCTGCTTACGAGCAGTACTTC. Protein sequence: CASTPFGQAAYEQYF. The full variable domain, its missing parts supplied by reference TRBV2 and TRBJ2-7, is EPEVTQTPSHQVTQMGQEVILRCVPISNHLYFYWYRQILGQKVEFLVSFYNNEISEKSEIFDDQFSVERPDGSNFTLKIRSTKLEDSAMYFCASTPFGQAAYEQYFGPGTRLTVT.

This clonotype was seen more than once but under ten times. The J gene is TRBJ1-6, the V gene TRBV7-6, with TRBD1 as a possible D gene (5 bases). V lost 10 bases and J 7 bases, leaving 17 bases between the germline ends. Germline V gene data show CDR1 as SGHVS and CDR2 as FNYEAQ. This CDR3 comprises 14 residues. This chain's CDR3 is CATRAGLRNSPLHF. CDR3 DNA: TGTGCCACTCGAGCAGGGCTTAGGAATTCACCCCTCCACTTT. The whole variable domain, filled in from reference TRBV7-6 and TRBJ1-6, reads GAGVSQSPRYKVTKRGQDVALRCDPISGHVSLYWYRQALGQGPEFLTYFNYEAQQDKSGLPNDRFSAERPEGSISTLTIQRTEQRDSAMYRCATRAGLRNSPLHFGNGTRLTVT.

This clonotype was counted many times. The CDR3 here is CASSHPGATGSGYTF. The CDR3 bases are TGTGCCAGCAGTCACCCCGGCGCAACAGGCAGTGGCTACACCTTC. The J gene is TRBJ1-2, the V gene TRBV27; D may be TRBD1 (5 bases). Per germline, CDR1 MNHEY and CDR2 SMNVEV (reference sequence). The CDR3 length is 15 residues. V lost 5 bases, J lost 7 bases, and 20 bases lay in between.

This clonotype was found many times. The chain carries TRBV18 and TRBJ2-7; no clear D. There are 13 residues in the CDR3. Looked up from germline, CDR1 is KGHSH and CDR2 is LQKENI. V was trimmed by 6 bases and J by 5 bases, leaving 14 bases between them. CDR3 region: CASSPNQLDEQYF. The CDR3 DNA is TGTGCCAGCTCCCCCAACCAGCTTGACGAGCAGTACTTC.

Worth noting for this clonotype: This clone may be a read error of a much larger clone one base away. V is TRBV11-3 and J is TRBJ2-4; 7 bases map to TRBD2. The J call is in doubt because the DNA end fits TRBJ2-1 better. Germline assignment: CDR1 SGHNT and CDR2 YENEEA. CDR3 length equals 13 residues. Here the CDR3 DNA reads TGTGCCAGCAGCCGTAGCGGGTCTAATGATCAGTTCTTC. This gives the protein CASSRSGSNDQFF.

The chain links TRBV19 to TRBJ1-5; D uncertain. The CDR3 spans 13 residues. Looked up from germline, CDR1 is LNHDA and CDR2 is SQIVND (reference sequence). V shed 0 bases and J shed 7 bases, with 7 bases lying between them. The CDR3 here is CASSIDGVQPQHF. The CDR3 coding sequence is TGTGCCAGTAGTATAGATGGGGTCCAGCCCCAGCATTTT. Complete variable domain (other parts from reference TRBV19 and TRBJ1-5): DGGITQSPKYLFRKEGQNVTLSCEQNLNHDAMYWYRQDPGQGLRLIYYSQIVNDFQKGDIAEGYSVSREKKESFPLTVTSAQKNPTAFYLCASSIDGVQPQHFGDGTRLSIL.

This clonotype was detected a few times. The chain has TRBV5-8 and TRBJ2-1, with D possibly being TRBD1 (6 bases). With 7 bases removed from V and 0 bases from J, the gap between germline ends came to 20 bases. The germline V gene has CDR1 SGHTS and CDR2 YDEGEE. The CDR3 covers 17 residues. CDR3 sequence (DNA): TGTGCCAGCTGCCTTCGGGACAACCGGCGCTCCTACAATGAGCAGTTCTTC. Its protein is CASCLRDNRRSYNEQFF.

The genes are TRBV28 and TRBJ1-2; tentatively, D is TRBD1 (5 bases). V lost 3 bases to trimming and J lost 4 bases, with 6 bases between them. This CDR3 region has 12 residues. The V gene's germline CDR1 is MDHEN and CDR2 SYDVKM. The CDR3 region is CASSFGGYGYTF. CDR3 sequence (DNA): TGTGCCAGCAGTTTCGGGGGCTATGGCTACACCTTC.

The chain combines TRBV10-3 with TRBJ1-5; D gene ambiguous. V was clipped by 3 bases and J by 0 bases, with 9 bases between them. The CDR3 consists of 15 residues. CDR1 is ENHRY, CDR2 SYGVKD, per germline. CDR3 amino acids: CAISDSMVSNQPQHF. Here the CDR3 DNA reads TGTGCCATCAGTGATTCGATGGTTAGCAATCAGCCCCAGCATTTT.

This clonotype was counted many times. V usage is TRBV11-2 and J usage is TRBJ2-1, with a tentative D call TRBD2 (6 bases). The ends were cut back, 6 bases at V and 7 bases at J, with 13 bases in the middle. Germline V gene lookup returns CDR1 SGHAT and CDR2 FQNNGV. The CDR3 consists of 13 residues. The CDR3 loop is CASRSTSRNEQFF. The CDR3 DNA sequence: TGTGCCAGCAGATCGACTAGTAGGAATGAGCAGTTCTTC.

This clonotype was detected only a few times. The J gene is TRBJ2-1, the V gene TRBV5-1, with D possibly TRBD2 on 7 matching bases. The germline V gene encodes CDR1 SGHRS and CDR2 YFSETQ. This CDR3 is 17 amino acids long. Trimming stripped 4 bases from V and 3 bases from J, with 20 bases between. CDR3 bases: TGCGCCAGCAGCGTAAATGGGGGGGCGGGGAACTACAATGAGCAGTTCTTC. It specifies CASSVNGGAGNYNEQFF.

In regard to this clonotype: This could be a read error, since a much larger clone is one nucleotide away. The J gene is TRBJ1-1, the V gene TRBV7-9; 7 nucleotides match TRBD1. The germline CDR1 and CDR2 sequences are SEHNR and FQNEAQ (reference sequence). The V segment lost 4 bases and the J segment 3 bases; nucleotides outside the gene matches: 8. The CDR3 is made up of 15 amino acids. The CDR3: CASSSKTGRYTEAFF. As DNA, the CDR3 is TGTGCCAGCAGCTCCAAGACAGGGCGATACACTGAAGCTTTCTTT. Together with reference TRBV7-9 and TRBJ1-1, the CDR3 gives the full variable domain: DTGVSQNPRHKITKRGQNVTFRCDPISEHNRLYWYRQTLGQGPEFLTYFQNEAQLEKSRLLSDRFSAERPKGSFSTLEIQRTEQGDSAMYLCASSSKTGRYTEAFFGQGTRLTVV.

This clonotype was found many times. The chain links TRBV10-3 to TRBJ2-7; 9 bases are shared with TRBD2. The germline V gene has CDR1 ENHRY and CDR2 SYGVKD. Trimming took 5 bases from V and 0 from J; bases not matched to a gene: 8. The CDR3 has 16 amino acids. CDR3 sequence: CAISTISGSSSYEQYF. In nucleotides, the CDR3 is TGTGCCATCAGTACGATTAGCGGGAGCTCCTCCTACGAGCAGTACTTC.

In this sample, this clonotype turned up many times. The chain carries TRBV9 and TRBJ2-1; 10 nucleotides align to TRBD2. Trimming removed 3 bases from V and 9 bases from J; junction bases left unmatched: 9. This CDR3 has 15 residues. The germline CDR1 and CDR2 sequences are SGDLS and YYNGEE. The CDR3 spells CASSETSGKGLEQFF. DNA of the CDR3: TGTGCCAGCAGCGAAACTAGCGGGAAAGGGCTTGAGCAGTTCTTC.

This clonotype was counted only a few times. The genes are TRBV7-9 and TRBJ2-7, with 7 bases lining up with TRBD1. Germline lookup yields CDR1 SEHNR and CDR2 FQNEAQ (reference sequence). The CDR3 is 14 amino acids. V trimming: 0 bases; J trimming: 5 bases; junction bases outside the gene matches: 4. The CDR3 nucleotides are TGTGCCAGCAGCTTAGCGGGACAGTCCCACGAGCAGTACTTC. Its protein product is CASSLAGQSHEQYF. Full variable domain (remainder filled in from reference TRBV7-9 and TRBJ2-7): DTGVSQNPRHKITKRGQNVTFRCDPISEHNRLYWYRQTLGQGPEFLTYFQNEAQLEKSRLLSDRFSAERPKGSFSTLEIQRTEQGDSAMYLCASSLAGQSHEQYFGPGTRLTVT.

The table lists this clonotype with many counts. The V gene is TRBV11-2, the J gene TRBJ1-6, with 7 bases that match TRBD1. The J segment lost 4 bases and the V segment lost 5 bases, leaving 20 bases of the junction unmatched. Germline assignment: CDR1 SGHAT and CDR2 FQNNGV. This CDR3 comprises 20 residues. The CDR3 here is CASSTLRDDRQGKYNSPLHF. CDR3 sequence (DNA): TGTGCCAGCAGCACACTAAGGGACGATCGACAGGGCAAATATAATTCACCCCTCCACTTT.

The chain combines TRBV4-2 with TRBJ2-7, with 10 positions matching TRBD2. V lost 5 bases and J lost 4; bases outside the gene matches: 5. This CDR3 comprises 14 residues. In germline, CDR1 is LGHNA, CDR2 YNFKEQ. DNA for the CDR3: TGTGCCAGCAGCTACGGACTAGCGGATTACGAGCAGTACTTC. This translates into CASSYGLADYEQYF.

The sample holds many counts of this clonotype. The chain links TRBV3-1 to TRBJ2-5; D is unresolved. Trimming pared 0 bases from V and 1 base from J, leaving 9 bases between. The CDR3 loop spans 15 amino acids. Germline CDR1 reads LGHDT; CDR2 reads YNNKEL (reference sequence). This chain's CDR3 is CASSQDGRVQETQYF. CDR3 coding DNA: TGTGCCAGCAGCCAAGATGGACGGGTCCAAGAGACCCAGTACTTC.

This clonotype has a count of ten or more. The CDR3 is CASTLEFGAGVYEQYF. In DNA form, the CDR3 reads TGTGCCAGCACCCTAGAATTTGGAGCGGGAGTCTACGAGCAGTACTTC. The gene calls are TRBV6-1 and TRBJ2-7; 8 bases fit TRBD2. V trimming: 7 bases; J trimming: 3 bases; junction bases outside the gene matches: 14. The CDR3 covers 16 residues. Per germline, CDR1 MNHNS and CDR2 SASEGT.

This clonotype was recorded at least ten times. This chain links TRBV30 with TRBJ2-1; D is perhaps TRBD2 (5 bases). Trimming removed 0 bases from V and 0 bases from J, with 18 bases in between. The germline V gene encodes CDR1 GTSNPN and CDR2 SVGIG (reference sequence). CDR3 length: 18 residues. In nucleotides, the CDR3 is TGTGCCTGGAGTGTCCTGTGGGGAGTCGTTAGCTCCTACAATGAGCAGTTCTTC. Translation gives CAWSVLWGVVSSYNEQFF.